These 25 T cell receptor beta chains were sequenced from one sample in a study of T cells in Graves' hyperthyroidism and ophthalmopathy. Amplified regions were TCR beta CDR3 sequences from RNA transcripts. The primer set for the first-round RT-PCR of the TCR CDR3 was HTBI. TCRdb reprocessed the multiplex PCR reads via MiXCR and lists one record per CDR3 protein. Of fewer than 850,000 distinct CDR3 sequences listed, roughly 17% are singletons. Sequences were obtained from blood. All receptors derive from a man aged 45 to 65 with Graves' hyperthyroidism.

The gene calls are TRBV11-2 and TRBJ2-7, with 7 bases identical to TRBD2. This CDR3 contains 14 residues. Germline assignment: CDR1 SGHAT and CDR2 FQNNGV. Trimming cost V 1 base and J 2 bases; bases outside gene matches: 2. The chain's CDR3 is CASSLGGGAYEQYF. The CDR3 DNA reads TGTGCCAGCAGCTTAGGGGGGGGGGCCTACGAGCAGTACTTC.

This clonotype was observed a handful of times. The V and J genes are TRBV4-3 and TRBJ2-3, with 9 bases fitting TRBD1. The V and J ends lost 4 bases and 5 bases, in that order; junction bases with no gene match: 1. There are 13 residues in the CDR3. Germline V gene sequence: CDR1 LGHNA, CDR2 YSLEER. The CDR3 reads CASSRDREDTQYF. CDR3 DNA: TGCGCCAGCAGCCGGGACAGGGAAGATACGCAGTATTTT.

The chain combines TRBV7-9 with TRBJ2-1; D may be TRBD1 (6 bases). Per the germline V gene, CDR1 is SEHNR and CDR2 is FQNEAQ (reference sequence). This CDR3 has 15 amino acids. Trimming shortened V by 2 bases and J by 5 bases, and 13 bases separated the two germline ends. The CDR3 loop reads CASSLTGQGHNEQFF. The DNA of the CDR3 is TGTGCCAGCAGCTTAACGGGGCAGGGGCACAATGAGCAGTTCTTC.

This clonotype was observed many times. The V and J genes are TRBV28 and TRBJ2-1; D not resolved. V lost 1 base and J lost 5, with 9 bases in between. This CDR3 has 14 residues. The germline V gene encodes CDR1 MDHEN and CDR2 SYDVKM. The CDR3 sequence: CASSLSGLDNEQFF. The DNA for the CDR3 is TGTGCCAGCAGTTTATCCGGGCTCGACAATGAGCAGTTCTTC.

Ten or more counts support this clonotype. The chain is built from TRBV6-6 and TRBJ2-1, with a tentative D call TRBD2 (5 bases). The V end was cut by 0 bases, the J end by 6 bases, with 27 bases between. Germline-derived CDR1 and CDR2 are MNHNY and SVGAGI (reference sequence). CDR3 length: 20 residues. CDR3 in amino acids: CASSYSSMMERTTHPNEQFF. The CDR3 DNA follows: TGTGCCAGCAGTTACTCGTCGATGATGGAGCGGACCACCCACCCCAATGAGCAGTTCTTC.

In its sample, this clonotype was seen a few times. The V call is TRBV5-1, the J call TRBJ2-7, with D uncertain. The CDR3 extends over 15 amino acids. The germline V gene encodes CDR1 SGHRS and CDR2 YFSETQ. Trimming removed 0 bases from V and 2 bases from J, with 12 bases in between. CDR3 nucleotides: TGCGCCAGCAGCTTGGTTGGGCAGAAGACCTACGAGCAGTACTTC. Amino acid sequence: CASSLVGQKTYEQYF. Full variable domain (missing parts from reference TRBV5-1 and TRBJ2-7): KAGVTQTPRYLIKTRGQQVTLSCSPISGHRSVSWYQQTPGQGLQFLFEYFSETQRNKGNFPGRFSGRQFSNSRSEMNVSTLELGDSALYLCASSLVGQKTYEQYFGPGTRLTVT.

J is TRBJ2-5 and V is TRBV7-9; D is perhaps TRBD1 (6 bases). V was clipped by 1 base and J by 1 base, with 10 bases between them. The CDR3 has 15 amino acids. From germline, CDR1 is SEHNR and CDR2 FQNEAQ (reference sequence). CDR3 nucleotides: TGTGCCAGCAGCTTAGTATTCAGGGGCCAAGAGACCCAGTACTTC. It translates to CASSLVFRGQETQYF.

This clonotype was observed a few times. The V gene is TRBV3-1, the J gene TRBJ1-4; D unresolved. The CDR3 totals 14 residues. Germline V gene lookup returns CDR1 LGHDT and CDR2 YNNKEL (reference sequence). V shed 1 base and J shed 6 bases, with 9 bases lying between them. CDR3 in amino acids: CASSQGNTDEKLFF. The CDR3 DNA reads TGTGCCAGCAGCCAAGGAAACACGGATGAAAAACTGTTTTTT.

In nucleotides, the CDR3 is TGTGCCAGTACGGGGGGCGATGGCTACACCTTC. Its translation: CASTGGDGYTF. The chain combines TRBV19 with TRBJ1-2; the D gene is possibly TRBD1 (6 bases). The V gene lost 7 bases and the J gene lost 6 bases, with 9 bases spanning the gap. The CDR3 is made up of 11 amino acids. CDR1 is LNHDA, CDR2 SQIVND, per germline (reference sequence).

This clonotype was seen ten or more times. The rearrangement links TRBV6-2 or TRBV6-3 to TRBJ2-2; D possibly corresponds to TRBD2 (6 bases). Germline V lookup: CDR1 MNHEY, CDR2 SVGEGT. This CDR3 is 14 amino acids long. The ends were cut back, 0 bases at V and 8 bases at J, with 10 bases in the middle. Here the CDR3 reads CASSYSKGTGELFF. The CDR3 DNA reads TGTGCCAGCAGTTACTCGAAGGGGACTGGGGAGCTGTTTTTT.

This chain joins TRBV19 and TRBJ2-2; no clear D. V lost 9 bases and J 0 bases, leaving 11 bases between the germline ends. Germline values: CDR1 LNHDA, CDR2 SQIVND (reference sequence). The CDR3 consists of 14 residues. The CDR3 coding sequence is TGTGCCAGGTTCGGGCAGGCGAACACCGGGGAGCTGTTTTTT. Its protein is CARFGQANTGELFF.

This clonotype was seen ten or more times. V is TRBV13 and J is TRBJ2-1; D is possibly TRBD2 (6 bases). Germline values: CDR1 PRHDT, CDR2 FYEKMQ (reference sequence). The CDR3 covers 14 residues. V was shortened by 5 bases and J by 1 base, with 9 bases between the two germline ends. The CDR3 DNA reads TGTGCCAGCAGCCGGGGGAGTTCCTACAATGAGCAGTTCTTC. It specifies CASSRGSSYNEQFF.

V gene TRBV7-3 combines with J gene TRBJ2-1, with 8 bases identical to TRBD2. Per germline, CDR1 SGHTA and CDR2 FQGTGA. V trimming: 8 bases; J trimming: 2 bases; junction bases outside the gene matches: 11. This CDR3 has 16 residues. DNA for the CDR3: TGTGCCAGCCAACCAGATCCGGGAGGGCCCTACAATGAGCAGTTCTTC. Its protein product is CASQPDPGGPYNEQFF.

J is TRBJ2-7 and V is TRBV6-1; 9 nucleotides align to TRBD1. V shed 1 base and J 0 bases; nucleotides not matched to a gene: 4. Germline loops: CDR1 MNHNS, CDR2 SASEGT. The CDR3 is made up of 16 amino acids. The CDR3 coding sequence is TGTGCCAGCAGTGAAGTCTGGGACAGGGCCTCCTACGAGCAGTACTTC. This translates into CASSEVWDRASYEQYF.

The chain couples TRBV5-1 to TRBJ2-1; 10 bases line up with TRBD1. J gave up 5 bases and V 0 bases, and 8 bases lay outside the gene matches. The CDR3 extends over 17 amino acids. Germline CDR1 reads SGHRS; CDR2 reads YFSETQ. CDR3 bases: TGCGCCAGCAGCTTGGCCCCGGGACAGGGGCGAGACAATGAGCAGTTCTTC. Protein sequence: CASSLAPGQGRDNEQFF.

The chain recombines TRBV3-1 with TRBJ2-4, with 9 bases lining up with TRBD1. The V and J ends lost 5 bases and 7 bases, in that order; junction bases with no gene match: 6. The germline V gene has CDR1 LGHDT and CDR2 YNNKEL (reference sequence). The CDR3 totals 14 residues. CDR3: CASSTGGLANIQYF. The CDR3 nucleotides are TGTGCCAGCAGCACAGGGGGCCTGGCGAACATTCAGTACTTC.

This chain connects TRBV11-2 to TRBJ2-3, with 10 bases that match TRBD2. Germline values: CDR1 SGHAT, CDR2 FQNNGV. The V gene end was trimmed by 1 base and the J gene end by 2 bases; junction bases not matched to a gene: 6. The CDR3 runs to 17 residues. The CDR3 coding sequence is TGTGCCAGCAGCTTAGTCGGCACTAGCGGGATCACAGATACGCAGTATTTT. This encodes CASSLVGTSGITDTQYF.

This clonotype appeared many times. This sequence joins TRBV6-1 and TRBJ2-3; TRBD2 might be the D (7 bases). The V end was cut by 5 bases, the J end by 2 bases, with 17 bases between. Germline V CDR1 and CDR2: MNHNS, SASEGT. The CDR3 totals 16 residues. CDR3 sequence: CASSRPARGATDTQYF. CDR3 nucleotides: TGTGCCAGCAGTCGACCGGCACGGGGGGCCACAGATACGCAGTATTTT.

The rearrangement links TRBV5-1 to TRBJ1-2; D is undetermined. Germline lookup yields CDR1 SGHRS and CDR2 YFSETQ. CDR3 length: 14 amino acids. Trimming left V 4 bases short and J 0 bases short, with 10 bases between. In DNA, the CDR3 is TGCGCCAGCAGCCTAGGGCCTCCTAACTATGGCTACACCTTC. It is translated as CASSLGPPNYGYTF. Drawing the rest from reference TRBV5-1 and TRBJ1-2, the complete variable domain is KAGVTQTPRYLIKTRGQQVTLSCSPISGHRSVSWYQQTPGQGLQFLFEYFSETQRNKGNFPGRFSGRQFSNSRSEMNVSTLELGDSALYLCASSLGPPNYGYTFGSGTRLTVV.

This clonotype was detected many times. The chain employs TRBV2 and TRBJ2-5; 11 bases line up with TRBD2. Germline assignment: CDR1 SNHLY and CDR2 FYNNEI. With V trimmed by 0 bases and J by 3 bases, 3 bases remained unmatched. CDR3 size: 16 residues. Here the CDR3 reads CASSEALGLAEETQYF. The CDR3, as DNA: TGTGCCAGCAGTGAAGCGTTGGGACTAGCGGAAGAGACCCAGTACTTC.

The CDR3 DNA reads as TGCAGTGCTAGCTTTGCCAGAAGCTCCTACAATGAGCAGTTCTTC. Translated: CSASFARSSYNEQFF. The rearrangement uses TRBV20-1 and TRBJ2-1; D is undetermined. Germline lookup yields CDR1 DFQATT and CDR2 SNEGSKA (reference sequence). This CDR3 region has 15 residues. V was shortened by 3 bases and J by 0 bases, with 12 bases between the two germline ends.

In this sample, this clonotype turned up many times. The chain has TRBV27 and TRBJ2-3; unclear D gene. The CDR3 length is 16 residues. Germline CDR1 is MNHEY and CDR2 is SMNVEV (reference sequence). Deletions cut 6 bases from V and 4 bases from J, with 20 bases between. For the CDR3, the DNA is TGTGCCAGCAGGTTAGAGGCTGGTGGTCGCCCAGATACGCAGTATTTT. Translation gives CASRLEAGGRPDTQYF.

This chain links TRBV5-1 with TRBJ2-7; D is possibly TRBD2 (5 bases). Germline V gene data show CDR1 as SGHRS and CDR2 as YFSETQ. V was trimmed by 7 bases and J by 0 bases, leaving 14 bases between them. The CDR3 is 14 residues long. The CDR3 sequence is CASAYSGGSYEQYF. CDR3 nucleotides: TGCGCCAGCGCATACAGCGGAGGCTCCTACGAGCAGTACTTC. Full variable domain (outside the CDR3, taken from reference TRBV5-1 and TRBJ2-7): KAGVTQTPRYLIKTRGQQVTLSCSPISGHRSVSWYQQTPGQGLQFLFEYFSETQRNKGNFPGRFSGRQFSNSRSEMNVSTLELGDSALYLCASAYSGGSYEQYFGPGTRLTVT.

This clonotype showed up many times. This rearrangement joins TRBV12-3 or TRBV12-4 to TRBJ2-1; TRBD2 matches 13 bases. The CDR3 spans 15 residues. J gave up 7 bases and V 10 bases, and 10 bases lay outside the gene matches. CDR3 sequence: CATSGKGLAGNEQFF. The CDR3 DNA sequence: TGTGCCACTAGCGGAAAGGGACTAGCGGGGAATGAGCAGTTCTTC.

In its sample, this clonotype was seen many times. The V and J genes are TRBV7-2 and TRBJ2-7; weak D call: TRBD2 (6 bases). This CDR3 spans 14 amino acids. The ends were cut back, 5 bases at V and 3 bases at J, with 14 bases in the middle. The germline gives CDR1 SGHTA, CDR2 FQGNSA. The CDR3, as DNA: TGTGCCAGCAGCGCGGGACTCGCGAACTACGAGCAGTACTTC. Its protein product is CASSAGLANYEQYF.